These 11 T cell receptor beta chains were all obtained from the same sample, sequenced in a study of cytomegalovirus exposure and HLA in healthy donors. Both 60 Vbeta primers and 13 Jbeta primers went into the PCR. The assay was immunoSEQ multiplex PCR, and TCRdb's table has in-frame clones only and misses some. The sample holds approximately 180,000 clones, approximately 11% seen once. Sequenced: PBMCs. All receptors derive from a man aged 50-60 years in good health and CMV-seropositive.

This clone was found a few times. The genes are TRBV5-1 and TRBJ2-3; 7 nucleotides line up with TRBD1. The CDR3 covers 15 residues. The V gene's germline CDR1 is SGHRS and CDR2 YFSETQ. The V and J ends lost 0 bases and 2 bases, in that order; junction bases with no gene match: 3. CDR3 DNA sequence: TGCGCCAGCAGCTTGGGACAGGGACCCACAGATACGCAGTATTTT. Translated, it gives CASSLGQGPTDTQYF.

The chain joins TRBV20-1 to TRBJ1-2; D gene uncertain. V lost 2 bases to trimming and J lost 4 bases, with 5 bases between them. This CDR3 has 11 amino acids. Germline CDR1 DFQATT, CDR2 SNEGSKA (reference sequence). This CDR3 reads CSARSSYGYTF. In DNA form, the CDR3 reads TGCAGTGCTAGAAGTAGCTATGGCTACACCTTC.

This clone came up a few times. The CDR3 DNA reads as TGTGCCAGCAGCTTAAGCGGGGCCTCGGGAGATACGCAGTATTTT. This codes for CASSLSGASGDTQYF. The chain has TRBV7-2 and TRBJ2-3, with 7 bases identical to TRBD2. The CDR3 is made up of 15 amino acids. J was trimmed by 5 bases and V by 2 bases; bases with no gene match: 7. Germline V gene data show CDR1 as SGHTA and CDR2 as FQGNSA. Together with reference TRBV7-2 and TRBJ2-3, the CDR3 gives the full variable domain: GAGVSQSPSNKVTEKGKDVELRCDPISGHTALYWYRQSLGQGLEFLIYFQGNSAPDKSGLPSDRFSAERTGGSVSTLTIQRTQQEDSAVYLCASSLSGASGDTQYFGPGTRLTVL.

This rearrangement joins TRBV7-2 to TRBJ2-5; TRBD1 aligns across 8 bases. Per the germline V gene, CDR1 is SGHTA and CDR2 is FQGNSA. The V segment lost 5 bases and the J segment 4 bases; nucleotides outside the gene matches: 6. The CDR3 consists of 14 residues. The CDR3 coding sequence is TGTGCCAGCAGCGAAGGACAGGGAGGAGAGACCCAGTACTTC. It codes for CASSEGQGGETQYF.

This clone was counted a single time. This chain joins TRBV28 and TRBJ1-1; no definite D call. The CDR3 covers 12 residues. The germline gives CDR1 MDHEN, CDR2 SYDVKM. Trimming shortened V by 7 bases and J by 5 bases, and 11 bases separated the two germline ends. CDR3 amino acids: CASILRGTEAFF. CDR3 DNA: TGTGCCAGCATCTTGCGGGGTACTGAAGCTTTCTTT.

CDR3 in amino acids: CASSLLAGAGTQYF. The DNA of the CDR3 is TGTGCCAGCAGCTTACTAGCGGGGGCGGGTACGCAGTATTTT. The chain is built from TRBV5-8 and TRBJ2-3, with TRBD2 matching over 11 bases. The CDR3 runs 14 residues. J gave up 8 bases and V 2 bases, and 4 bases lay outside the gene matches. From germline, CDR1 is SGHTS and CDR2 YDEGEE.

V and J are TRBV5-6 and TRBJ2-5; no reliable D call. The CDR3 sequence is 13 residues long. Trimming pared 1 base from V and 0 bases from J, leaving 4 bases between. The V gene's germline CDR1 is SGHDT and CDR2 YYEEEE. CDR3 loop: CASSLTDQETQYF. For the CDR3, the DNA is TGTGCCAGCAGCTTGACAGACCAAGAGACCCAGTACTTC.

The V and J genes are TRBV6-5 and TRBJ2-2; D is undetermined. Germline CDR1 MNHEY, CDR2 SVGAGI. The CDR3 is 15 amino acids. The ends were cut back, 3 bases at V and 4 bases at J, with 12 bases in the middle. CDR3 protein: CASSYSRVATGELFF. The CDR3 region has the DNA TGTGCCAGCAGTTATTCTCGGGTAGCCACCGGGGAGCTGTTTTTT.

This chain joins TRBV5-1 and TRBJ1-4; no definite D call. This CDR3 is built from 12 residues. Trimming left V 0 bases short and J 7 bases short, with 4 bases between. Germline V gives CDR1 SGHRS, CDR2 YFSETQ. CDR3 in amino acids: CASSLDGEKLFF. CDR3 coding DNA: TGCGCCAGCAGCTTGGACGGTGAAAAACTGTTTTTT.

J is TRBJ2-5 and V is TRBV11-2, with D possibly TRBD1 on 6 matching bases. The CDR3 totals 15 residues. Germline V gene sequence: CDR1 SGHAT, CDR2 FQNNGV. Trimming removed 2 bases from V and 1 base from J, with 11 bases in between. The DNA of the CDR3 is TGTGCCAGCAGCTTACTACCAGGGGCCCAAGAGACCCAGTACTTC. This gives the protein CASSLLPGAQETQYF.

This clone turned up a few times. This chain uses TRBV5-6 with TRBJ2-6; the D is unclear. Looked up from germline, CDR1 is SGHDT and CDR2 is YYEEEE. The CDR3 totals 15 residues. V dropped 4 bases and J dropped 0 bases, with 8 bases sitting between them. The CDR3 spells CASSVLSSGANVLTF. The CDR3 DNA follows: TGTGCCAGCAGCGTGCTGAGCTCTGGGGCCAACGTCCTGACTTTC.